The sequence of this TCR beta chain was determined in a study of blood T cell repertoires in COVID-19. Across the study: Italy, Spain and the United States were the sources of the convalescent and acute COVID-19 samples. Nucleic acid was either cDNA or gDNA, and it came from T cells, B-cell-depleted T cells, or PBMCs.

Germline assignment: CDR1 SGHRS and CDR2 YFSETQ. The CDR3 has 14 amino acids. The germline V and J ends were trimmed by 2 bases and 6 bases, with 12 bases remaining between them. Original data processing: Estimates of nucleated cell counts were drawn from the amplification of reference gene primers. Sequenced by immunoSEQ multiplex PCR; TCRdb stores in-frame clones only, minus some. From that table come the V and J calls and clone size; the DNA was used to work out D and trimming. The sample records about 60,000 clones, 80% to 90% being singletons. This TCR came from a man between 60 and 70 years old with acute or convalescent COVID-19. Sample: peripheral blood. The chain employs TRBV5-1 and TRBJ2-1; unclear D gene. CDR3 loop: CASSLADGSNEQFF. For the CDR3, the DNA is TGCGCCAGCAGCTTAGCCGATGGTAGCAATGAGCAGTTCTTC.